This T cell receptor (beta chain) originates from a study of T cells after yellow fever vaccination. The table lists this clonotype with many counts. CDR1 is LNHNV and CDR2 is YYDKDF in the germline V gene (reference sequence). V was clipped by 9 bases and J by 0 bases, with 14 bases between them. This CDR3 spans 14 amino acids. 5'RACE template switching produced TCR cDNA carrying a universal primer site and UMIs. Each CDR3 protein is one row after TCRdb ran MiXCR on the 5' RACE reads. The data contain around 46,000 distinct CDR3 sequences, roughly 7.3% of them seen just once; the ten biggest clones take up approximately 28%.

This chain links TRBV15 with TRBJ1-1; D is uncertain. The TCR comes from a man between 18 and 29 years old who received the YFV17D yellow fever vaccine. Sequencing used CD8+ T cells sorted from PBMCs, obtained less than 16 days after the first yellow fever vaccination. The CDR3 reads CATTQRAMNTEAFF. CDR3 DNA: TGTGCCACAACCCAGAGAGCGATGAACACTGAAGCTTTCTTT.